Each of the 29 T cell receptor beta chains below was sequenced from the same sample in a study of CD8+CD57+ T cells in acquired aplastic anemia. Whoever was chosen for sequencing had shown CD8+CD57+ cell expansion by flow cytometry. Template material for TCR beta VDJ and CDR3 profiling consisted of genomic DNA. TCRdb re-derived calls from the reads in MiXCR, one entry per CDR3 protein. This repertoire shows around 42,000 distinct CDR3 sequences, about 60% found once; its top ten account for roughly 65%. The sample taken for sequencing was sorted CD4+, CD8+, or CD8+CD57+ T cells (not recorded which) from PBMCs. These TCRs come from a human donor with aplastic anemia.

The J gene is TRBJ2-1, the V gene TRBV2; D is possibly TRBD2 (5 bases). The V end lost 8 bases, the J end lost 0 bases, and 8 bases lay between the germline ends. The germline CDR1 and CDR2 sequences are SNHLY and FYNNEI. The CDR3 is made up of 13 amino acids. This CDR3 reads CASPRDSYNEQFF. CDR3 nucleotide sequence: TGTGCCAGCCCCCGGGACTCCTACAATGAGCAGTTCTTC. The full variable domain, rest sourced from reference TRBV2 and TRBJ2-1, is EPEVTQTPSHQVTQMGQEVILRCVPISNHLYFYWYRQILGQKVEFLVSFYNNEISEKSEIFDDQFSVERPDGSNFTLKIRSTKLEDSAMYFCASPRDSYNEQFFGPGTRLTVL.

The V and J genes are TRBV15 and TRBJ2-1; unclear D gene. The CDR3 contains 12 residues. Trimming removed 2 bases at V and 6 bases at J, with 5 bases between. Germline CDR1 LNHNV, CDR2 YYDKDF (reference sequence). The CDR3 sequence is CATSRLPNEQFF. The CDR3 DNA follows: TGTGCCACCAGCAGACTGCCCAATGAGCAGTTCTTC.

With respect to this clonotype: Being one base from a much bigger clone, this may be a read error. This chain uses TRBV2 with TRBJ2-4; tentatively, D is TRBD2 (5 bases). V gave up 8 bases and J gave up 3 bases, with 17 bases separating them. CDR3 length: 15 residues. Germline V gene sequence: CDR1 SNHLY, CDR2 FYNNEI. The CDR3 sequence is CASAVTGTGKNIQYF. CDR3 bases: TGTGCCAGCGCTGTTACGGGAACCGGCAAAAACATTCAGTACTTC.

This chain uses TRBV10-2 with TRBJ2-7; D gene uncertain. The V end was cut by 2 bases, the J end by 4 bases, with 3 bases between. CDR1 WSHSY and CDR2 SAAADI come from the germline V gene. CDR3 size: 11 residues. The DNA for the CDR3 is TGCGCCAGCAGTGAGCTTTACGAGCAGTACTTC. Translation gives CASSELYEQYF.

This clonotype was picked up many times. The chain links TRBV12-3 or TRBV12-4 to TRBJ2-1; D is unresolved. The CDR3 totals 12 residues. Deletions cut 3 bases from V and 10 bases from J, with 10 bases between. The CDR3 spells CASSFTRREQFF. The CDR3 DNA reads TGTGCCAGCAGTTTTACTCGTCGGGAGCAGTTCTTC.

This clonotype was seen many times. V usage is TRBV10-2 and J usage is TRBJ1-1; weak D call: TRBD1 (5 bases). The CDR3 is made up of 13 amino acids. Between the trimmed V and J ends, which lost 4 bases and 2 bases, there was a span of 8 bases. Germline CDR1 reads WSHSY; CDR2 reads SAAADI. In DNA, the CDR3 is TGCGCCAGCAGTGGAGGGGAAAACACTGAAGCTTTCTTT. Amino acids: CASSGGENTEAFF.

V and J are TRBV15 and TRBJ1-5; the D is unclear. The V end lost 3 bases, the J end lost 7 bases, and 4 bases lay between the germline ends. From germline, CDR1 is LNHNV and CDR2 YYDKDF (reference sequence). The length of the CDR3 is 11 residues. CDR3 region: CATSRGQPQHF. The DNA of the CDR3 is TGTGCCACCAGCAGGGGACAGCCCCAGCATTTT.

The chain links TRBV5-1 to TRBJ2-5; possible D gene TRBD2, 6 bases. Trimming took 3 bases from V and 1 from J, leaving 13 bases between them. This CDR3 has 15 residues. Germline V CDR1 and CDR2: SGHRS, YFSETQ. The CDR3 DNA reads TGCGCCAGCAGCTCCAGGCCTAGCGTCCAAGAGACCCAGTACTTC. It codes for CASSSRPSVQETQYF.

This clonotype has a count of ten or more. The CDR3 DNA follows: TGTGCCAGTTCAGGGATCACCTATGGCTACACCTTC. It encodes CASSGITYGYTF. The chain recombines TRBV6-4 with TRBJ1-2; D may be TRBD1 (5 bases). The length of the CDR3 is 12 residues. Trimming pared 9 bases from V and 4 bases from J, leaving 12 bases between. CDR1 and CDR2 from the germline V gene are MRHNA and SNTAGT.

This clonotype was seen a single time. The chain couples TRBV19 to TRBJ2-7, with 11 bases matching TRBD1. J gave up 4 bases and V 10 bases, and 6 bases lay outside the gene matches. CDR1 LNHDA and CDR2 SQIVND come from the germline V gene (reference sequence). The CDR3 runs 13 residues. CDR3 loop: CATRGQGAYEQYF. The CDR3 nucleotides are TGTGCCACTAGAGGACAGGGGGCGTACGAGCAGTACTTC. The whole variable domain, filled in from reference TRBV19 and TRBJ2-7, reads DGGITQSPKYLFRKEGQNVTLSCEQNLNHDAMYWYRQDPGQGLRLIYYSQIVNDFQKGDIAEGYSVSREKKESFPLTVTSAQKNPTAFYLCATRGQGAYEQYFGPGTRLTVT.

This clonotype was counted many times. The CDR3 here is CASSLVREMVDEQFF. CDR3 DNA sequence: TGTGCCAGCAGCTTAGTGCGGGAAATGGTCGATGAGCAGTTCTTC. The V call is TRBV11-1, the J call TRBJ2-1; the D gene is possibly TRBD2 (6 bases). Germline V gene data show CDR1 as SGHAT and CDR2 as FQDESV (reference sequence). This CDR3 comprises 15 residues. Trimming took off 1 base at V and 8 bases at J, with 15 bases between the two ends.

This sequence joins TRBV6-1 and TRBJ1-5; maybe TRBD1 (5 bases). Germline V gene data show CDR1 as MNHNS and CDR2 as SASEGT. The CDR3 has 17 residues. Trimming took off 5 bases at V and 4 bases at J, with 21 bases between the two ends. The CDR3 DNA reads as TGTGCCAGCAGTCAACGAAGGGTTGGGGCTGCTAATCAGCCCCAGCATTTT. Its protein is CASSQRRVGAANQPQHF.

This clonotype was seen a single time. The chain carries TRBV7-2 and TRBJ1-3, with D possibly matching TRBD1 (6 bases). The V end lost 2 bases, the J end lost 2 bases, and 10 bases lay between the germline ends. The CDR3 loop spans 15 amino acids. In germline, CDR1 is SGHTA, CDR2 FQGNSA. CDR3 residues: CASSLRGGTGNTIYF. In nucleotides, the CDR3 is TGTGCCAGCAGCTTAAGAGGGGGAACTGGAAACACCATATATTTT.

This chain links TRBV15 with TRBJ2-5; TRBD2 might be the D (6 bases). Trimming pared 2 bases from V and 2 bases from J, leaving 9 bases between. CDR3 length: 14 residues. Germline loops: CDR1 LNHNV, CDR2 YYDKDF (reference sequence). CDR3 loop: CATSRIAEQETQYF. The CDR3 nucleotides are TGTGCCACCAGCAGAATAGCGGAACAAGAGACCCAGTACTTC. The full variable domain, with the rest looked up from reference TRBV15 and TRBJ2-5, is DAMVIQNPRYQVTQFGKPVTLSCSQTLNHNVMYWYQQKSSQAPKLLFHYYDKDFNNEADTPDNFQSRRPNTSFCFLDIRSPGLGDTAMYLCATSRIAEQETQYFGPGTRLLVL.

This clonotype came up many times. This chain connects TRBV20-1 to TRBJ1-1, with 8 bases matching TRBD1. V shed 0 bases and J 3 bases; nucleotides not matched to a gene: 0. Germline lookup yields CDR1 DFQATT and CDR2 SNEGSKA (reference sequence). This CDR3 is 13 amino acids long. For the CDR3, the DNA is TGCAGTGCTAGAGAGACAGGGGACACTGAAGCTTTCTTT. This sequence encodes CSARETGDTEAFF.

The chain has TRBV5-1 and TRBJ2-5; no clear D gene. The CDR3 totals 18 residues. Germline-derived CDR1 and CDR2 are SGHRS and YFSETQ. Trimming removed 1 base at V and 5 bases at J, with 24 bases between. DNA of the CDR3: TGCGCCAGCAGCTTGTCGGCCAGCAGCCACCAATTCCACGAGACCCAGTACTTC. Its protein product is CASSLSASSHQFHETQYF.

The V and J genes are TRBV25-1 and TRBJ2-7, with no clear D. The CDR3 contains 11 residues. V shed 10 bases and J shed 3 bases, with 10 bases lying between them. CDR1 MGHDK and CDR2 SYGVNS come from the germline V gene. The CDR3 bases are TGTGCCACCTCCCGGGTCTACGAGCAGTACTTC. As protein: CATSRVYEQYF.

V usage is TRBV7-2 and J usage is TRBJ2-7; D unresolved. Trimming took 5 bases from V and 2 from J, leaving 4 bases between them. The CDR3 runs to 11 residues. Germline V gives CDR1 SGHTA, CDR2 FQGNSA. The CDR3, as DNA: TGTGCCAGCAGCCCTGCCTACGAGCAGTACTTC. It is translated as CASSPAYEQYF.

The sample holds one count of this clonotype. The chain recombines TRBV2 with TRBJ2-2; unclear D gene. The length of the CDR3 is 12 residues. Germline V gives CDR1 SNHLY, CDR2 FYNNEI. Trimming took 8 bases from V and 3 from J, leaving 7 bases between them. CDR3 DNA sequence: TGTGCCAGCGGCCGTGACACCGGGGAGCTGTTTTTT. Its protein product is CASGRDTGELFF. Filled out from reference TRBV2 and TRBJ2-2, the complete variable domain reads EPEVTQTPSHQVTQMGQEVILRCVPISNHLYFYWYRQILGQKVEFLVSFYNNEISEKSEIFDDQFSVERPDGSNFTLKIRSTKLEDSAMYFCASGRDTGELFFGEGSRLTVL.

The chain joins TRBV2 to TRBJ2-3; TRBD2 agrees at 8 bases. Germline assignment: CDR1 SNHLY and CDR2 FYNNEI. The V gene end was trimmed by 4 bases and the J gene end by 1 base; junction bases not matched to a gene: 4. This CDR3 has 15 amino acids. This CDR3 is CASSVVRGGTDTQYF. Here the CDR3 DNA reads TGTGCCAGCAGTGTGGTGCGGGGGGGCACAGATACGCAGTATTTT. The whole variable domain, filled in from reference TRBV2 and TRBJ2-3, reads EPEVTQTPSHQVTQMGQEVILRCVPISNHLYFYWYRQILGQKVEFLVSFYNNEISEKSEIFDDQFSVERPDGSNFTLKIRSTKLEDSAMYFCASSVVRGGTDTQYFGPGTRLTVL.

The chain links TRBV15 to TRBJ1-6; unclear D gene. V lost 1 base to trimming and J lost 5 bases, with 6 bases between them. This CDR3 has 14 amino acids. Germline V gene lookup returns CDR1 LNHNV and CDR2 YYDKDF (reference sequence). CDR3: CATSRGSDNSPLHF. CDR3 sequence (DNA): TGTGCCACCAGCAGAGGAAGTGATAATTCACCCCTCCACTTT.

This clonotype was seen just once. Mismatch with germline at one junction end may stem from a read error. This sequence joins TRBV19 and TRBJ1-2; 9 nucleotides match TRBD1. Germline CDR1 LNHDA, CDR2 SQIVND (reference sequence). CDR3 size: 15 residues. The CDR3 region has the DNA TGTACCAGTAGTTCTCCGGACAGGGGAGGCTATGGCTACACCTTC. This codes for CTSSSPDRGGYGYTF.

This clonotype was detected ten times or more. The chain has TRBV3-1 and TRBJ2-7; D gene ambiguous. The CDR3 covers 13 residues. V was shortened by 4 bases and J by 1 base, with 8 bases between the two germline ends. Germline V CDR1 and CDR2: LGHDT, YNNKEL (reference sequence). CDR3 loop: CASSPYLSYEQYF. CDR3 coding DNA: TGTGCCAGCAGCCCTTACCTTTCCTACGAGCAGTACTTC.

The chain employs TRBV11-2 and TRBJ2-3; tentative D call: TRBD1 (8 bases). The CDR3 is 15 residues long. Germline CDR1 reads SGHAT; CDR2 reads FQNNGV. V was clipped by 2 bases and J by 4 bases, with 13 bases between them. The CDR3 DNA sequence: TGTGCCAGCAGCTTAAGACAGGGGAGGGCAGATACGCAGTATTTT. Translating gives CASSLRQGRADTQYF.

The chain recombines TRBV20-1 with TRBJ1-1; no firm D call. The CDR3 totals 13 residues. The V end lost 3 bases, the J end lost 1 base, and 9 bases lay between the germline ends. Germline values: CDR1 DFQATT, CDR2 SNEGSKA (reference sequence). The CDR3 spells CSARMDPNTEAFF. The CDR3 coding sequence is TGCAGTGCTAGGATGGACCCGAACACTGAAGCTTTCTTT.

In this sample, this clonotype turned up many times. V is TRBV2 and J is TRBJ2-7; 7 nucleotides line up with TRBD2. The ends lost 7 bases at V and 2 bases at J; junction bases unmatched: 17. This CDR3 contains 17 residues. The germline CDR1 and CDR2 sequences are SNHLY and FYNNEI. CDR3 nucleotide sequence: TGTGCCAGCAAGGAGACAGCGGGACTCACGAAGACCTACGAGCAGTACTTC. It encodes CASKETAGLTKTYEQYF.

This chain links TRBV4-1 with TRBJ2-5; D gene ambiguous. Germline-derived CDR1 and CDR2 are MGHRA and YSYEKL. V was clipped by 0 bases and J by 4 bases, with 9 bases between them. The CDR3 runs to 14 residues. CDR3 in amino acids: CASSQEEGRETQYF. For the CDR3, the DNA is TGCGCCAGCAGCCAAGAAGAAGGCAGAGAGACCCAGTACTTC.

The V and J genes are TRBV19 and TRBJ2-7, with D perhaps matching TRBD1 or TRBD2 (7 bases each). V lost 4 bases and J 7 bases, leaving 14 bases between the germline ends. This CDR3 comprises 13 residues. In germline, CDR1 is LNHDA, CDR2 SQIVND (reference sequence). The CDR3 loop is CASSSRGGEEQYF. Written as DNA, the CDR3 is TGTGCCAGTAGTAGCAGGGGGGGGGAAGAGCAGTACTTC.

This clonotype was observed a single time. The rearrangement links TRBV2 to TRBJ1-5; no clear D gene. The CDR3 consists of 13 residues. Germline V gene lookup returns CDR1 SNHLY and CDR2 FYNNEI. V dropped 7 bases and J dropped 2 bases, with 9 bases sitting between them. The CDR3 here is CASTLARNQPQHF. CDR3 coding DNA: TGTGCCAGCACCCTGGCGCGCAATCAGCCCCAGCATTTT.